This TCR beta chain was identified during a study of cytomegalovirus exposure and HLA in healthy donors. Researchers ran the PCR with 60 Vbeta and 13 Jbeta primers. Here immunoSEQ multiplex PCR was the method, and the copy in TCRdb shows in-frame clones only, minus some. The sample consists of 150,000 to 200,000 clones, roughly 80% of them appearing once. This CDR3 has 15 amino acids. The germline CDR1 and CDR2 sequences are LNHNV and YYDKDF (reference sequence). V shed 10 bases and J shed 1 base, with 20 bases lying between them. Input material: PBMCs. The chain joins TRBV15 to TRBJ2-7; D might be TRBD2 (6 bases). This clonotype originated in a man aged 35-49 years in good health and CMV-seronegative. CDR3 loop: CAIQLRGAVSYEQYF. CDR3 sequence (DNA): TGTGCCATCCAGCTACGCGGGGCGGTTTCCTACGAGCAGTACTTC.